This is a list of T cell receptor beta chains from one sample in a study of T-cell memory formation after mild COVID-19. Each CDR3 protein is one row after TCRdb ran MiXCR on the 5' RACE reads. The profile shows approximately 500,000 distinct CDR3 sequences, 25% of them singletons. Sequenced: PBMCs or a T cell subset sorted from them (not recorded which). The receptors originated from an adult woman who had mild COVID-19 (a few samples of this study predate the infection). Cell type and time point are not known. CDR3s include the opening cysteine and the closing phenylalanine or tryptophan. The D gene is left open where the match is weak. The size entry is marked missing in some rows and otherwise reads once, few, many or a size class.

v_call,j_call,d_call,clone_size,cdr3_aa,cdr3_nt
TRBV27,TRBJ2-2,TRBD1,few,CASSSPGQGYTGELFF,TGTGCCAGCAGTTCTCCGGGACAGGGGTACACCGGGGAGCTGTTTTTT
TRBV12-3/TRBV12-4,TRBJ2-2,NA,few,CASSFLLGAGELFF,TGTGCCAGCAGTTTCCTGTTGGGAGCCGGGGAGCTGTTTTTT
TRBV28,TRBJ1-4,NA,NA,CASSFPGQFGRELFF,TGTGCCAGCAGTTTCCCCGGACAGTTTGGGCGCGAACTGTTTTTT
TRBV11-2,TRBJ2-7,NA,many,CASSLVFSEQYF,TGTGCCAGCAGCTTAGTCTTCAGCGAGCAGTACTTC
TRBV19,TRBJ2-2,TRBD1,once,CASSITGTVPTGELFF,TGTGCCAGTAGTATAACCGGGACAGTTCCCACCGGGGAGCTGTTTTTT
TRBV19,TRBJ1-5,NA,NA,CASSIDNQPQHF,TGTGCCAGTAGTATAGATAATCAGCCCCAGCATTTT
TRBV7-8,TRBJ2-2,NA,NA,CASSALQGPNTGELFF,TGTGCCAGCAGCGCCCTGCAGGGGCCAAACACCGGGGAGCTGTTTTTT
TRBV5-1,TRBJ2-3,TRBD1,NA,CASSEGDREADTQYF,TGCGCCAGCAGTGAGGGGGACAGGGAGGCAGATACGCAGTATTTT
TRBV11-2,TRBJ2-1,NA,few,CASSLAGLPYNEQFF,TGTGCCAGCAGCTTAGCAGGGCTTCCCTACAATGAGCAGTTCTTC
TRBV5-1,TRBJ1-4,NA,NA,CASSLGLGEKLFF,TGCGCCAGCAGCCTCGGACTTGGTGAAAAACTGTTTTTT